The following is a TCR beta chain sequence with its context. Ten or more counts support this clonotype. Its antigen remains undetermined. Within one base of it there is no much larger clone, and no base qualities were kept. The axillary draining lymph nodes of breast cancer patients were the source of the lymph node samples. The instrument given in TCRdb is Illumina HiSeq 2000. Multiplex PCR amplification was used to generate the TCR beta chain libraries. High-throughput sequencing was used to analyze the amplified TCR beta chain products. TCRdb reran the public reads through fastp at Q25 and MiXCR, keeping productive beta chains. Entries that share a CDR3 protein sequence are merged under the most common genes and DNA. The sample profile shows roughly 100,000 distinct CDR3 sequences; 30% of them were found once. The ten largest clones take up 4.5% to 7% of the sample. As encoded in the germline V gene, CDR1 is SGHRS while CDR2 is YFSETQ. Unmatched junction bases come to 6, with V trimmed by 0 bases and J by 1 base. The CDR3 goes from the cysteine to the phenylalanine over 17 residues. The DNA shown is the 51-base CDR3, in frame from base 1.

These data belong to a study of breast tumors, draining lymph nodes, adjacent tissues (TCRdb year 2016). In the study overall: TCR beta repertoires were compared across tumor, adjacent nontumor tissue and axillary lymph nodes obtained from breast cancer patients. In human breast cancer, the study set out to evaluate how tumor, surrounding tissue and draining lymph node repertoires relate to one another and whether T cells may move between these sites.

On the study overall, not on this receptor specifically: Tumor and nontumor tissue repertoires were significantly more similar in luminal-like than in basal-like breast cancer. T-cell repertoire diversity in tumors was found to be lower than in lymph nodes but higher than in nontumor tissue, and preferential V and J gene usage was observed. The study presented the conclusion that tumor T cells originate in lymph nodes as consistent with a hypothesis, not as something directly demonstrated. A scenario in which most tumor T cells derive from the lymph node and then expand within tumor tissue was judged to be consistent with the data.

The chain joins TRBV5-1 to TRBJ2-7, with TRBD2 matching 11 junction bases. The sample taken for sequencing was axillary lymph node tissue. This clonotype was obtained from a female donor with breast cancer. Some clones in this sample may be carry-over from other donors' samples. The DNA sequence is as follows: TGCGCCAGCAGCTTGGCCCGTAGCGGGAGGGGGTCCTACGAGCAGTACTTC. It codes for CASSLARSGRGSYEQYF.